This TCR beta chain is drawn from a study of CD8+ T cells in alopecia areata. With regard to this clone: Its antigen is unidentified.

RNA, once extracted, was reverse transcribed into cDNA for use as the sequencing template. TCRdb's copy holds only in-frame clones and misses some; the assay was immunoSEQ multiplex PCR. The sample includes 65,000 to 95,000 clones, roughly 51% of them seen just once. As part of sample collection, lesional scalp punch biopsies and peripheral blood were taken from alopecia areata patients. Study observations and caveats: Scalp data also include sequences from resident alphabeta T cells of normal skin. Although TCR sharing was seen in mice, sharing across patients was less clear, possibly for HLA-related reasons. Lesional scalp, especially alopecia totalis/universalis, showed higher clonality than normal scalp.

The CDR3 length is 13 residues. Germline-derived CDR1 and CDR2 are SGHTA and FQGNSA. V gave up 4 bases and J gave up 5 bases, with 10 bases separating them. This chain joins TRBV7-2 and TRBJ2-3; D is perhaps TRBD1 (6 bases). This sequence originates from a human donor with alopecia areata. The sequenced sample consisted of NKG2D-high CD8+ T cells sorted from blood. CDR3 amino acids: CASSYEQGDTQYF. CDR3 sequence (DNA): TGTGCCAGCAGCTACGAACAGGGAGATACGCAGTATTTT. Variable domain in full (rest from reference TRBV7-2 and TRBJ2-3): GAGVSQSPSNKVTEKGKDVELRCDPISGHTALYWYRQSLGQGLEFLIYFQGNSAPDKSGLPSDRFSAERTGGSVSTLTIQRTQQEDSAVYLCASSYEQGDTQYFGPGTRLTVL.